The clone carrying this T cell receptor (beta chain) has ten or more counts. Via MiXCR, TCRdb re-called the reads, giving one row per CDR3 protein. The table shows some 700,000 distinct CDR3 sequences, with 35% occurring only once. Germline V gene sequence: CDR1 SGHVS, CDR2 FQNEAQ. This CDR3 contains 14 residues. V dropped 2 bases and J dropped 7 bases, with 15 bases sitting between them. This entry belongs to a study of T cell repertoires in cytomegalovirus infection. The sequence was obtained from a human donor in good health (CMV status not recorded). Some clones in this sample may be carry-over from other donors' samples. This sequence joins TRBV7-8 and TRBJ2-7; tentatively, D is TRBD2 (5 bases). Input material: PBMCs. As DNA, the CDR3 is TGTGCCAGCAGCTTAATAGGACTCCCTGGTGAGCAGTACTTC. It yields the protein CASSLIGLPGEQYF.